The rows below give T cell receptor beta chains drawn from one sample of a study of shared clonotypes between healthy human individuals. The table came from immunoSEQ multiplex PCR; TCRdb's copy has only in-frame clones and leaves some out. The table has 2 million to 2.5 million clones, approximately 95% seen once; the top ten hold roughly 0.13%. The sequencing sample was made of naive CD4+ T cells sorted from blood. These receptors came from a man aged 18 to 29 in good health. CDR3s include the opening cysteine and the closing phenylalanine or tryptophan. D genes are given only for firm matches.

j_call: TRBJ1-6
cdr3_length: 11
v_call: TRBV6-1
d_call: -
cdr3_aa: CASSEISPLHF
cdr3_nt: TGTGCCAGCAGTGAAATATCACCCCTCCACTTT

j_call: TRBJ2-7
cdr3_length: 15
v_call: TRBV5-4
d_call: TRBD2
cdr3_aa: CASSQAGRDAYEQYF
cdr3_nt: TGTGCCAGCAGCCAAGCGGGGCGGGACGCCTACGAGCAGTACTTC

j_call: TRBJ2-6
cdr3_length: 15
v_call: TRBV9
d_call: TRBD1
cdr3_aa: CASSTRTGQSDVLTF
cdr3_nt: TGTGCCAGCAGCACCCGGACGGGACAGTCGGACGTCCTGACTTTC

j_call: TRBJ1-1
cdr3_length: 13
v_call: TRBV9
d_call: -
cdr3_aa: CASSVDQGTEAFF
cdr3_nt: TGTGCCAGCAGCGTAGATCAGGGGACTGAAGCTTTCTTT

j_call: TRBJ2-2
cdr3_length: 15
v_call: TRBV7-2
d_call: -
cdr3_aa: CASTRWLRAPGELFF
cdr3_nt: TGTGCCAGCACGCGCTGGTTGCGGGCCCCCGGGGAGCTGTTTTTT

j_call: TRBJ1-5
cdr3_length: 17
v_call: TRBV5-1
d_call: -
cdr3_aa: CASSRDFRGGVRQPQHF
cdr3_nt: TGCGCCAGCAGCCGTGATTTCAGGGGAGGGGTAAGGCAGCCCCAGCATTTT

j_call: TRBJ2-7
cdr3_length: 12
v_call: TRBV2
d_call: -
cdr3_aa: CARESPGYEQYF
cdr3_nt: TGTGCCAGGGAATCACCGGGGTACGAGCAGTACTTC

j_call: TRBJ2-7
cdr3_length: 14
v_call: TRBV2
d_call: -
cdr3_aa: CASSPTTNSYEQYF
cdr3_nt: TGTGCCAGCAGTCCCACAACAAACTCCTACGAGCAGTACTTC

j_call: TRBJ2-7
cdr3_length: 14
v_call: TRBV6-1
d_call: -
cdr3_aa: CAGRVTGTAVEQYF
cdr3_nt: TGTGCCGGCAGGGTTACCGGGACTGCCGTAGAGCAGTACTTC

j_call: TRBJ1-2
cdr3_length: 12
v_call: TRBV27
d_call: TRBD1
cdr3_aa: CASSDRGYGYTF
cdr3_nt: TGTGCCAGCAGTGACAGGGGGTATGGCTACACCTTC

j_call: TRBJ1-2
cdr3_length: 12
v_call: TRBV30
d_call: -
cdr3_aa: CAWSRDVQGYTF
cdr3_nt: TGTGCCTGGAGTCGGGACGTTCAAGGCTACACCTTC